Listed below are T cell receptor beta chains from one sample, sequenced in a study of circulating CD8 cells and anti-PD-1 response in melanoma. TCRdb re-called the reads with MiXCR, one entry per CDR3 protein. The sample yields just over 150 distinct CDR3 sequences, more than 9% seen once. This specimen was CD8+ T cells from PBMCs, taken at baseline or after one month of anti-PD-1 therapy (not recorded which). The origin of the receptors is a human donor with melanoma. CDR3s leave out the opening cysteine and the closing phenylalanine or tryptophan. The listing skips clone size in some rows; elsewhere it reads once, few, many or a size class.

large	TRBV30	TRBJ1-1	AWSKRLRGGNTEAF
once	TRBV28	TRBJ2-1	ASSSGTDNEQF
large	TRBV28	TRBJ2-7	ASTGGAFYEQY
NA	TRBV10-2	TRBJ2-3	ASRTRGSTDTQY
large	TRBV12-3/TRBV12-4	TRBJ2-1	ASSFGLAGGYNEQF
large	TRBV7-2	TRBJ2-5	ASSLGGGAQTQY
hyperexpanded	TRBV11-2	TRBJ2-2	ASSLMRNTGELF
large	TRBV12-3/TRBV12-4	TRBJ2-2	ASRGQGGGGELF
medium-sized	TRBV14	TRBJ2-5	ASSQELALWETQY
large	TRBV25-1	TRBJ2-7	ASSDIQGYEQY
large	TRBV7-8	TRBJ2-4	ASSSEDRGQNIQY
large	TRBV28	TRBJ1-5	ASSFRWQPYSNQPQH
large	TRBV7-3	TRBJ2-3	ASSLHAGGPGDTQY
NA	TRBV4-1	TRBJ2-1	ASSHLDGGYDEQF
large	TRBV12-3/TRBV12-4	TRBJ2-1	ASSAPGLASNEQF
hyperexpanded	TRBV24-1	TRBJ1-1	ATSDFEGTAF
medium-sized	TRBV2	TRBJ2-7	ASSTPASQMITYEQY
medium-sized	TRBV7-2	TRBJ2-1	ASSLDGSTYNEQF
large	TRBV28	TRBJ2-7	ASSFERASYEQY
large	TRBV2	TRBJ2-3	ASSGQGWSSTDTQY